Listed below are T cell receptor beta chains from one sample, sequenced in a study of blood T cell repertoires in COVID-19. The repertoire was sequenced with immunoSEQ multiplex PCR; TCRdb's copy has only in-frame clones and lacks some. Found here are 150,000 to 200,000 clones, around 80% of them singletons; the top ten hold approximately 11%. What was sequenced was peripheral blood. These receptors came from a man aged 55 to 69 with active or convalescent COVID-19. CDR3s include the opening cysteine and the closing phenylalanine or tryptophan. Each record gives: J gene, V gene, D gene, clone size, CDR3 DNA, CDR3 protein. D genes are given only for firm matches. Size values are once, few and many counts, or a class for expanded clones, and some rows have none.

TRBJ1-1,TRBV20-1,-,-,TGCAGTGCTAGTCAGTCCACTGAAGCTTTCTTT,CSASQSTEAFF
TRBJ1-5,TRBV21-1,-,-,TGTGCCAGCAGCCCCCTCAGGGGGCTGCAGCCCCAGCATTTT,CASSPLRGLQPQHF
TRBJ2-5,TRBV19,-,-,TGTGCCAGTAGTATCGCTGGGACGGGGGCCCAGTACTTC,CASSIAGTGAQYF
TRBJ1-2,TRBV5-1,-,once,TGCGCCAGCAGGGTTGACAGCTATGGCTACACCTTC,CASRVDSYGYTF
TRBJ2-1,TRBV2,TRBD2,once,TGTGCCAGCAGCGGGGAGGGCGATGAGCAGTTCTTC,CASSGEGDEQFF
TRBJ2-7,TRBV7-2,TRBD1,-,TGTGCCAGCAGCTTACCAGACAGGGTTCGCGAGCAGTACTTC,CASSLPDRVREQYF
TRBJ1-3,TRBV6-5,TRBD1,once,TGTGCCAGCAGGACAGGGGACGGAAACACCATATATTTT,CASRTGDGNTIYF
TRBJ2-2,TRBV14,-,-,TGTGCCAGCGGCAAGGAGGTCGGGGAGCTGTTTTTT,CASGKEVGELFF
TRBJ2-1,TRBV19,-,-,TGTGCCAGTAGTTCCCCCATTGCCTCTAGTGGCTACAATGAGCAGTTCTTC,CASSSPIASSGYNEQFF
TRBJ1-3,TRBV6-1,-,-,TGTGCCAGCAGTGAAAACGAGAGATACTCTGGAAACACCATATATTTT,CASSENERYSGNTIYF
TRBJ1-2,TRBV2,TRBD1,few,TGTGCCAGCAGAGACGGGACAGGGGGGAACTATGGCTACACCTTC,CASRDGTGGNYGYTF
TRBJ1-2,TRBV19,-,-,TGTGCCAGTAGTTCAGGGGTCGCCAACTATGGCTACACCTTC,CASSSGVANYGYTF
TRBJ1-3,TRBV9,-,-,TGTGCCAGCAGCGGCGAAAACTCTGGAAACACCATATATTTT,CASSGENSGNTIYF
TRBJ1-1,TRBV27,TRBD1,-,TGTGCCAGCAGTTTATTGCCGGACGGGACAGCCGAAAACACTGAAGCTTTCTTT,CASSLLPDGTAENTEAFF
TRBJ2-1,TRBV6-2/TRBV6-3,TRBD2,-,TGTGCCAGCAGCCCCGGGACTAGCGGGAGGGGGGGTTCCTACAATGAGCAGTTCTTC,CASSPGTSGRGGSYNEQFF
TRBJ1-1,TRBV19,TRBD1,-,TGTGCCAGTAGTAAGGGCAGGGGGTACACTGAAGCTTTCTTT,CASSKGRGYTEAFF
TRBJ2-7,TRBV6-5,TRBD2,-,TGTGCCAGCAGTTCGGGACTAGCGGGATCCTACGAGCAGTACTTC,CASSSGLAGSYEQYF
TRBJ2-1,TRBV27,TRBD2,-,TGTGCCAGCAGTTCCCCCGGGAGGGGGTACAATGAGCAGTTCTTC,CASSSPGRGYNEQFF
TRBJ1-2,TRBV18,TRBD1,-,TGTGCCAGCTCGGACAGGGATGGCTACACCTTC,CASSDRDGYTF
TRBJ1-2,TRBV12-3/TRBV12-4,-,-,TGTGCCAGCAGTTTAGGAGTTTGGGGCTACACCTTC,CASSLGVWGYTF
TRBJ2-7,TRBV6-2/TRBV6-3,TRBD2,-,TGTGCCAGCAGTGGGCTAGCGGGAGGCGAGCAGTACTTC,CASSGLAGGEQYF